The 25 T cell receptor beta chains listed next were all sequenced from one sample in a study of neoadjuvant anti-PD-1 for oral cavity cancer. Assay used: immunoSEQ multiplex PCR; TCRdb lists only in-frame clones, some missing. The sample carries some 33,000 clones, just under 90% recorded once. Sequences were derived from PBMCs, sampled before nivolumab (anti-PD-1) treatment. These receptors all come from a person between 35 and 79 years old with oral cavity squamous cell carcinoma.

The chain combines TRBV28 with TRBJ1-1; no clear D gene. The V and J ends lost 5 bases and 7 bases respectively, with 17 bases between them. CDR1 is MDHEN and CDR2 is SYDVKM in the germline V gene. The CDR3 extends over 14 amino acids. CDR3 nucleotide sequence: TGTGCCAGCAGTCCCCGGGCCGAGCGTCATGAAGCTTTCTTT. It specifies CASSPRAERHEAFF.

The chain uses TRBV7-9 and TRBJ1-4; 7 bases are shared with TRBD1. Germline CDR1 reads SEHNR; CDR2 reads FQNEAQ (reference sequence). CDR3 length: 16 amino acids. After removal of 1 base from V and 2 bases from J, the junction contained 4 bases not matched to a gene. The CDR3 DNA reads as TGTGCCAGCAGCTTAGGGCGACAGGGCACTAATGAAAAACTGTTTTTT. Its translation: CASSLGRQGTNEKLFF.

The chain recombines TRBV28 with TRBJ1-1; the D is unclear. The V gene's germline CDR1 is MDHEN and CDR2 SYDVKM. The CDR3 loop spans 16 amino acids. Trimming removed 3 bases at V and 1 base at J, with 15 bases between. The CDR3 reads CASSFGSVERNTEAFF. The CDR3 coding sequence is TGTGCCAGCAGTTTCGGGAGTGTCGAAAGGAACACTGAAGCTTTCTTT.

This chain links TRBV7-2 with TRBJ1-3; 8 bases match TRBD1. Germline loops: CDR1 SGHTA, CDR2 FQGNSA. This CDR3 has 14 residues. V was clipped by 1 base and J by 7 bases; unmatched bases: 3. The CDR3 loop is CASSLGTGWNTIYF. CDR3 bases: TGTGCCAGCAGCTTAGGGACAGGGTGGAACACCATATATTTT.

The chain carries TRBV19 and TRBJ1-4; D unclear. This CDR3 is built from 14 residues. Germline values: CDR1 LNHDA, CDR2 SQIVND (reference sequence). Between the trimmed V and J ends, which lost 7 bases and 4 bases, there was a span of 13 bases. In DNA form, the CDR3 reads TGTGCCAGTAATGGAGGAGCGGGTAATGAAAAACTGTTTTTT. Translated: CASNGGAGNEKLFF.

This chain connects TRBV19 to TRBJ2-3; D remains ambiguous. V lost 1 base and J 0 bases, leaving 5 bases between the germline ends. The V gene's germline CDR1 is LNHDA and CDR2 SQIVND (reference sequence). The CDR3 runs 14 residues. The CDR3 coding sequence is TGTGCCAGTAGTATAGGGCGGAGCACAGATACGCAGTATTTT. Translating gives CASSIGRSTDTQYF.

The V call is TRBV14, the J call TRBJ2-7; maybe TRBD1 (5 bases). Germline V gene data show CDR1 as SGHDN and CDR2 as FVKESK. The length of the CDR3 is 15 residues. Trimming stripped 4 bases from V and 0 bases from J, with 13 bases between. Here the CDR3 DNA reads TGTGCCAGCAGCCTTAGGACCGACAGCTCCTACGAGCAGTACTTC. It translates to CASSLRTDSSYEQYF.

Concerning this clone itself: At one of its ends the junction is not consistent with the germline gene, which may arise from a read error. CDR3 nucleotide sequence: TGTGCCAGCAGCTTAGCTACTAGCGGGGGCCTCGTGACCGAGTACTTC. Its translation: CASSLATSGGLVTEYF. The chain employs TRBV7-2 and TRBJ2-5, with TRBD2 identical over 11 bases. The germline V gene has CDR1 SGHTA and CDR2 FQGNSA. The CDR3 extends over 16 amino acids.

This clone was detected a few times. This chain connects TRBV7-2 to TRBJ2-2; TRBD1 agrees at 8 bases. Germline CDR1 and CDR2: SGHTA and FQGNSA. V shed 1 base, J shed 4 bases, and the junction held 8 bases outside the gene matches. This CDR3 has 17 amino acids. In DNA form, the CDR3 reads TGTGCCAGCAGCTTAGGGGGCCGGACAGGGCTCACCGGGGAGCTGTTTTTT. As protein: CASSLGGRTGLTGELFF.

The gene calls are TRBV5-8 and TRBJ1-5; the D gene is possibly TRBD1 (6 bases). There are 13 residues in the CDR3. The germline V gene encodes CDR1 SGHTS and CDR2 YDEGEE. Trimming removed 1 base at V and 5 bases at J, with 7 bases between. CDR3 region: CASSLRGDQPQHF. The CDR3 DNA reads as TGTGCCAGCAGCTTGAGGGGGGATCAGCCCCAGCATTTT.

This chain joins TRBV4-3 and TRBJ2-3; D is unresolved. Germline loops: CDR1 LGHNA, CDR2 YSLEER. V lost 1 base and J lost 3, with 17 bases in between. The length of the CDR3 is 17 residues. In nucleotides, the CDR3 is TGCGCCAGCAGCCAAGGTACTGCGGTTCGCGAGACAGATACGCAGTATTTT. It translates to CASSQGTAVRETDTQYF.

This chain connects TRBV28 to TRBJ2-7, with D uncertain. The CDR3 has 15 amino acids. V gave up 5 bases and J gave up 0 bases, with 14 bases separating them. Germline-derived CDR1 and CDR2 are MDHEN and SYDVKM. The CDR3 coding sequence is TGTGCCAGCAGTCCTTTGATTGGCGGCTCCTACGAGCAGTACTTC. Amino acids: CASSPLIGGSYEQYF.

Points on this clone: Different DNA sequences within this sample yield the same CDR3. The chain has TRBV2 and TRBJ1-5, with no clear D. In germline, CDR1 is SNHLY, CDR2 FYNNEI. The CDR3 length is 14 residues. The V gene lost 1 base and the J gene lost 2 bases, with 6 bases spanning the gap. CDR3 sequence (DNA): TGTGCCAGCAGTGAAGGCGGGGGCAATCAGCCCCAGCATTTT. It codes for CASSEGGGNQPQHF.

The V and J genes are TRBV9 and TRBJ2-5; 10 bases are shared with TRBD2. V shed 3 bases and J 1 base; nucleotides not matched to a gene: 9. The CDR3 spans 17 residues. Looked up from germline, CDR1 is SGDLS and CDR2 is YYNGEE. In nucleotides, the CDR3 is TGTGCCAGCAGCGCTAGAGTACTAGCGGGGCTCCAAGAGACCCAGTACTTC. This gives the protein CASSARVLAGLQETQYF.

The chain employs TRBV19 and TRBJ1-6; perhaps TRBD1 as D (5 bases). The CDR3 is made up of 15 amino acids. The V end lost 2 bases, the J end lost 7 bases, and 12 bases lay between the germline ends. CDR1 is LNHDA, CDR2 SQIVND, per germline (reference sequence). This CDR3 is CASSITGSPNSPLHF. CDR3 DNA sequence: TGTGCCAGTAGTATAACAGGAAGCCCAAATTCACCCCTCCACTTT.

The chain is built from TRBV15 and TRBJ2-7, with D possibly TRBD2 on 5 matching bases. CDR3 length: 14 residues. Deletions cut 5 bases from V and 7 bases from J, with 18 bases between. The germline V gene encodes CDR1 LNHNV and CDR2 YYDKDF (reference sequence). CDR3 sequence (DNA): TGTGCCACCAGCGGAGCTGGCGGGCTTCGGGAGCAGTACTTC. It codes for CATSGAGGLREQYF. Combining the CDR3 with reference TRBV15 and TRBJ2-7 gives the whole variable domain DAMVIQNPRYQVTQFGKPVTLSCSQTLNHNVMYWYQQKSSQAPKLLFHYYDKDFNNEADTPDNFQSRRPNTSFCFLDIRSPGLGDTAMYLCATSGAGGLREQYFGPGTRLTVT.

The V and J genes are TRBV5-4 and TRBJ1-2, with a tentative D call TRBD1 (6 bases). The germline V gene has CDR1 SGHNT and CDR2 YYREEE (reference sequence). The CDR3 contains 14 residues. Between the trimmed V and J ends, which lost 3 bases and 4 bases, there was a span of 13 bases. The CDR3 sequence is CASSSGQSPYGYTF. The DNA of the CDR3 is TGTGCCAGCAGCTCTGGACAGAGCCCCTATGGCTACACCTTC.

The V call is TRBV2, the J call TRBJ2-5; no reliable D call. Per the germline V gene, CDR1 is SNHLY and CDR2 is FYNNEI. This CDR3 spans 12 amino acids. V lost 7 bases and J 5 bases, leaving 11 bases between the germline ends. The DNA of the CDR3 is TGTGCCAGCAAGGAAGGGTTGGAGACCCAGTACTTC. Translated, it gives CASKEGLETQYF.

This rearrangement joins TRBV19 to TRBJ1-1; D remains unclear. Between the trimmed V and J ends, which lost 4 bases and 0 bases, there was a span of 12 bases. The CDR3 runs to 15 residues. Germline CDR1 is LNHDA and CDR2 is SQIVND (reference sequence). The CDR3 region is CASSTPGRMNTEAFF. The CDR3 nucleotides read TGTGCCAGTAGTACGCCCGGACGGATGAACACTGAAGCTTTCTTT.

The V and J genes are TRBV6-5 and TRBJ2-5; D gene ambiguous. The V end was cut by 2 bases, the J end by 4 bases, with 11 bases between. This CDR3 spans 14 amino acids. In germline, CDR1 is MNHEY, CDR2 SVGAGI. The CDR3 protein is CASSYNRPPETQYF. The CDR3 DNA is TGTGCCAGCAGTTACAATCGGCCCCCAGAGACCCAGTACTTC.

This rearrangement joins TRBV7-9 to TRBJ2-5, with 8 bases fitting TRBD1. CDR1 and CDR2 from the germline V gene are SEHNR and FQNEAQ (reference sequence). V shed 3 bases, J shed 2 bases, and the junction held 5 bases outside the gene matches. This CDR3 has 15 residues. This CDR3 reads CASSLRQGSQETQYF. The CDR3 DNA reads TGTGCCAGCAGCTTGCGACAGGGGTCACAAGAGACCCAGTACTTC.

This chain uses TRBV27 with TRBJ2-7, with 9 positions matching TRBD1. The CDR3 is 14 amino acids. Germline V gives CDR1 MNHEY, CDR2 SMNVEV (reference sequence). Germline trimming cut 5 bases from V and 3 bases from J; bases unmatched to any gene: 5. The CDR3 DNA sequence: TGTGCCAGCAGTCGGACAGGGGCCGGCTACGAGCAGTACTTC. As protein: CASSRTGAGYEQYF.

The table lists this clone with a count of one. V and J are TRBV9 and TRBJ2-7; D call uncertain. V lost 5 bases and J lost 0, with 9 bases in between. Germline V gene lookup returns CDR1 SGDLS and CDR2 YYNGEE. The CDR3 runs to 13 residues. The CDR3 nucleotides are TGTGCCAGCAGTGCCACCCCCTCCTACGAGCAGTACTTC. Amino acid sequence: CASSATPSYEQYF. Looking up the rest from reference TRBV9 and TRBJ2-7 gives the full variable domain: DSGVTQTPKHLITATGQRVTLRCSPRSGDLSVYWYQQSLDQGLQFLIQYYNGEERAKGNILERFSAQQFPDLHSELNLSSLELGDSALYFCASSATPSYEQYFGPGTRLTVT.

This clone appeared a single time. The chain couples TRBV15 to TRBJ1-6, with D unresolved. This CDR3 has 13 amino acids. V was pared by 0 bases and J by 7 bases, with 4 bases between. Germline CDR1 reads LNHNV; CDR2 reads YYDKDF (reference sequence). This CDR3 is CATSRDRNSPLHF. The CDR3 nucleotides read TGTGCCACCAGCAGAGACAGGAATTCACCCCTCCACTTT.

This clone was counted a single time. The chain carries TRBV4-2 and TRBJ1-4; TRBD1 matches 7 bases. CDR1 and CDR2 (germline): LGHNA, YNFKEQ. The junction had 14 bases not matched to a gene; V was cut back by 9 bases and J by 7 bases. CDR3 size: 15 residues. In DNA, the CDR3 is TGTGCCAGTAAACAGGGTGACAGGGAGTCTGAAAAACTGTTTTTT. Protein sequence: CASKQGDRESEKLFF.